This T cell receptor beta chain was found in a study of blood T cell repertoires in COVID-19. V dropped 4 bases and J dropped 3; count of bases not matched to a gene: 11. CDR1 and CDR2 from the germline V gene are SGHDT and YYEEEE. The CDR3 runs 18 residues. Clones were read by immunoSEQ multiplex PCR, and TCRdb kept only the in-frame ones, dropping some. Seen here are about 74,000 clones, about nine tenths observed once, and the top ten hold 1.3% to 1.5%. Sequences were obtained from peripheral blood. This receptor was obtained from a man aged 45 to 65 with acute or convalescent COVID-19. This chain links TRBV5-6 with TRBJ2-1; the match to TRBD2 covers 12 bases. This chain's CDR3 is CASSTGLAGDPFYNEQFF. In DNA, the CDR3 is TGTGCCAGCAGCACGGGACTAGCGGGCGACCCTTTCTACAATGAGCAGTTCTTC.